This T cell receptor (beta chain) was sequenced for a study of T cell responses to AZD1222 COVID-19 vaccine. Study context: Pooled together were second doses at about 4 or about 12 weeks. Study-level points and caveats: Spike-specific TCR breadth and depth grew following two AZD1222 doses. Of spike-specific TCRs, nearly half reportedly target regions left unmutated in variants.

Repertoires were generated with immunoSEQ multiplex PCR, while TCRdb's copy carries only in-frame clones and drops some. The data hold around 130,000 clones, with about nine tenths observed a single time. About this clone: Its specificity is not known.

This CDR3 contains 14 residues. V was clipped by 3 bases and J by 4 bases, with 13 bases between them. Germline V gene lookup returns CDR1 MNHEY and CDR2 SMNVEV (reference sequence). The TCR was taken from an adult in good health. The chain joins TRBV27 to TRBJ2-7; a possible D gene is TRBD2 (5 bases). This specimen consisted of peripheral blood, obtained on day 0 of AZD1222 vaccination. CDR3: CASSFKGDRYEQYF. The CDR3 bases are TGTGCCAGCAGTTTTAAGGGAGATAGGTACGAGCAGTACTTC.